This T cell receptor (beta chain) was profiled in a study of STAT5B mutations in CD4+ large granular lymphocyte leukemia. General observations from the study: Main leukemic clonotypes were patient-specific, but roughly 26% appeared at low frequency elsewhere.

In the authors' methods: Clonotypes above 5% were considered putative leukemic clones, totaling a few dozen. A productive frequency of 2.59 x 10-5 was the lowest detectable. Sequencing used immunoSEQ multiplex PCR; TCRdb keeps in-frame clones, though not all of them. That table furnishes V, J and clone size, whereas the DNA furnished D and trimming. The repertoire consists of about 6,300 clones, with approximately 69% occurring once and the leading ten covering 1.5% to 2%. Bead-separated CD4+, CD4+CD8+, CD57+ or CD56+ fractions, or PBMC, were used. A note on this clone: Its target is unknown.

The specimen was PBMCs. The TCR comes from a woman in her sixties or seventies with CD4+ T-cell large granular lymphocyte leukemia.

The CDR3 loop is CATSRPRGSHGYTF. As DNA, the CDR3 is TGTGCCACCAGCCGACCGCGGGGTAGTCATGGCTACACCTTC. This chain connects TRBV15 to TRBJ1-2; D is undetermined. The length of the CDR3 is 14 residues. Germline loops: CDR1 LNHNV, CDR2 YYDKDF (reference sequence). V was trimmed by 5 bases and J by 6 bases, leaving 16 bases between them.